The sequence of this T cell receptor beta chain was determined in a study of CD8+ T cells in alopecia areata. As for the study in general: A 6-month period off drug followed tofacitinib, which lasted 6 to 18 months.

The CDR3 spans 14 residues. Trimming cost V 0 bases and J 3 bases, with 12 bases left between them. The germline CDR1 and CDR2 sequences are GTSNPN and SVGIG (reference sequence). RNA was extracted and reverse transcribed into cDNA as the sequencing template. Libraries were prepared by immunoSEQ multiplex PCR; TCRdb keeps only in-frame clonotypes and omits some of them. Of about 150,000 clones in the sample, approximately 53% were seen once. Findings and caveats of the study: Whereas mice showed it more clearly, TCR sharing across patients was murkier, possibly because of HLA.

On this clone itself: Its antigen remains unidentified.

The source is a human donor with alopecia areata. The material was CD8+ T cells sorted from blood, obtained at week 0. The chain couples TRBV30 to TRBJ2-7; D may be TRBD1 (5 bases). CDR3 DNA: TGTGCCTGGAGTGTAGGGCAGGGAATCTACGAGCAGTACTTC. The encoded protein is CAWSVGQGIYEQYF.